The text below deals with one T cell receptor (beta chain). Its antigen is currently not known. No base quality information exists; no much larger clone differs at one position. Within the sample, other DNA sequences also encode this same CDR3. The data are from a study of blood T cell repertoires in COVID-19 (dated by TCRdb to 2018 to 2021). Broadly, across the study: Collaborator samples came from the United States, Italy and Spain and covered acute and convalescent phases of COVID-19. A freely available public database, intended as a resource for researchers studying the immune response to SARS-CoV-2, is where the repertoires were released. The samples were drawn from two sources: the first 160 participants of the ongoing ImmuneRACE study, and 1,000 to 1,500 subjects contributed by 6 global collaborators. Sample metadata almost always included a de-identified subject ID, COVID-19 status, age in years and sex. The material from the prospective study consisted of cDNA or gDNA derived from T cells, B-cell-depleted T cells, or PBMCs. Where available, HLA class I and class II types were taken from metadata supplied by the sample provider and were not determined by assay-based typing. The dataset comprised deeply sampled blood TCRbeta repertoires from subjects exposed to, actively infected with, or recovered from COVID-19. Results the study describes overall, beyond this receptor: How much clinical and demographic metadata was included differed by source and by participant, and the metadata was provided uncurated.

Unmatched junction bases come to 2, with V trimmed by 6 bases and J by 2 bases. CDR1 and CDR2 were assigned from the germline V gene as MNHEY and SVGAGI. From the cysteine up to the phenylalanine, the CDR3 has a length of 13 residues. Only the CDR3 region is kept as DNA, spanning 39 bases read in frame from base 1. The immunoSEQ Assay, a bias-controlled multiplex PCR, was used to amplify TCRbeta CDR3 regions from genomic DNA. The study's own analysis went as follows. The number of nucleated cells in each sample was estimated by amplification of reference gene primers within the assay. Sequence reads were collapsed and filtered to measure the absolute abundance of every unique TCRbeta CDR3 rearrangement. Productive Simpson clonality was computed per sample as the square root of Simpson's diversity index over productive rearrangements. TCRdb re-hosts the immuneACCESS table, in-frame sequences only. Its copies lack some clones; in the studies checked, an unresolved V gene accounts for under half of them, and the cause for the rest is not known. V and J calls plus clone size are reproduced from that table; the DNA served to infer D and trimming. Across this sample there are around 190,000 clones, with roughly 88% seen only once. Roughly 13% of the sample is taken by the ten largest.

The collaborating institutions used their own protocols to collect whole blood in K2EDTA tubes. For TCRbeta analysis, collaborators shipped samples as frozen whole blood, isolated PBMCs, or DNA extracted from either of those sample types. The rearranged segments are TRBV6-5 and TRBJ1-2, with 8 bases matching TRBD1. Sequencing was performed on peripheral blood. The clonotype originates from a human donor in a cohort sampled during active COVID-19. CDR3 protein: CASRGTGNYGYTF. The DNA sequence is TGTGCCAGCAGGGGGACAGGCAACTATGGCTACACCTTC.